Below, 30 T cell receptor beta chains from the same sample are listed, as sequenced in a study of T cells in Graves' hyperthyroidism and ophthalmopathy. It was RNA transcripts that yielded the amplified TCR beta CDR3 regions. An initial round of RT-PCR targeting the TCR CDR3 relied on the HTBI primer set. TCRdb reanalysed the multiplex PCR reads using MiXCR and keeps one entry per CDR3 protein. Among around 620,000 distinct CDR3 sequences listed, 16% were seen once. The sample taken for sequencing was blood. All receptors come from a woman under 40 with Graves' hyperthyroidism.

There are many counts of this clonotype. V gene TRBV6-8 combines with J gene TRBJ1-1; 9 bases align to TRBD1. Germline V CDR1 and CDR2: MNHGY, SAAAGT. The CDR3 is made up of 13 amino acids. Trimming removed 5 bases from V and 5 bases from J; junction bases left unmatched: 3. The CDR3 bases are TGTGCCAGCAGTAGGGACAGGGAGACTGAAGCTTTCTTT. As protein: CASSRDRETEAFF.

This clonotype was seen at least ten times. The chain recombines TRBV30 with TRBJ1-5; D is ambiguous. V was shortened by 3 bases and J by 5 bases, with 8 bases between the two germline ends. The CDR3 loop spans 12 amino acids. CDR1 and CDR2 from the germline V gene are GTSNPN and SVGIG (reference sequence). The CDR3 region is CAWSHPDQPQHF. The CDR3 DNA reads as TGTGCCTGGAGCCACCCCGATCAGCCCCAGCATTTT.

In this sample, this clonotype turned up many times. This chain connects TRBV6-1 to TRBJ2-7, with TRBD2 identical over 10 bases. V gave up 7 bases and J gave up 4 bases; unmatched junction bases: 10. The CDR3 is 15 amino acids. From germline, CDR1 is MNHNS and CDR2 SASEGT. The CDR3 is CASTDGLAEDYEQYF. The CDR3 DNA reads TGTGCCAGCACCGACGGACTAGCGGAGGATTACGAGCAGTACTTC.

The chain employs TRBV3-1 and TRBJ2-3; 11 nucleotides agree with TRBD2. CDR1 is LGHDT, CDR2 YNNKEL, per germline (reference sequence). CDR3 length equals 16 residues. Losses at the gene ends were 4 bases for V and 4 bases for J; bases not matched to a gene: 7. The CDR3 loop is CASSRYSGRDADTQYF. The CDR3 DNA is TGTGCCAGCAGCCGATATAGCGGGAGGGATGCAGATACGCAGTATTTT.

This clonotype came up a few times. The chain recombines TRBV4-2 with TRBJ2-3; D is perhaps TRBD1 (5 bases). Germline V gives CDR1 LGHNA, CDR2 YNFKEQ. The CDR3 contains 17 residues. The V gene lost 2 bases and the J gene lost 0 bases, with 15 bases spanning the gap. DNA of the CDR3: TGTGCCAGCAGCCAACCCCTGACAGAAAGCAGCACAGATACGCAGTATTTT. Its protein is CASSQPLTESSTDTQYF.

The chain is built from TRBV12-3 or TRBV12-4 and TRBJ1-1; weak D call: TRBD1 (5 bases). V lost 6 bases to trimming and J lost 3 bases, with 20 bases between them. This CDR3 spans 16 amino acids. The CDR3 is CASSLSAGRRDTEAFF. The CDR3 bases are TGTGCCAGCAGCCTTTCCGCAGGGCGACGTGACACTGAAGCTTTCTTT.

There are many counts of this clonotype. The rearrangement joins TRBV6-1 to TRBJ2-5; 9 nucleotides align to TRBD2. V lost 3 bases, J lost 4 bases, and 3 bases stayed unmatched. The CDR3 has 14 amino acids. CDR1 MNHNS and CDR2 SASEGT come from the germline V gene. The DNA of the CDR3 is TGTGCCAGCAGTGAGCAGACTAGCGGAGAGACCCAGTACTTC. Translating gives CASSEQTSGETQYF.

This sequence joins TRBV25-1 and TRBJ2-2, with 8 bases fitting TRBD2. CDR1 and CDR2 (germline): MGHDK, SYGVNS. The CDR3 runs 17 residues. V was clipped by 1 base and J by 4 bases; unmatched bases: 8. The CDR3 spells CASSEWGREASTGELFF. The CDR3 DNA sequence: TGTGCCAGCAGTGAATGGGGGCGGGAGGCGAGCACCGGGGAGCTGTTTTTT.

This clonotype has at least ten counts. The chain couples TRBV20-1 to TRBJ2-1; 8 nucleotides match TRBD2. This CDR3 contains 17 residues. The trim removed 2 bases at V and 8 bases at J, leaving 17 bases unmatched. CDR1 is DFQATT, CDR2 SNEGSKA, per germline (reference sequence). CDR3 protein: CSARPKAHGRAEDEQFF. The CDR3, as DNA: TGCAGTGCTAGACCGAAGGCGCACGGGAGGGCCGAGGATGAGCAGTTCTTC.

Many counts were recorded for this clonotype. The J gene is TRBJ2-1, the V gene TRBV5-1, with D possibly matching TRBD1 (6 bases). Looked up from germline, CDR1 is SGHRS and CDR2 is YFSETQ. V lost 0 bases, J lost 7 bases, and 14 bases lay in between. CDR3 length equals 15 residues. The CDR3 region has the DNA TGCGCCAGCAGCTTGGGTCAGGGGAAATCAAATGAGCAGTTCTTC. Encoded protein: CASSLGQGKSNEQFF.

The V gene is TRBV6-2 or TRBV6-3, the J gene TRBJ2-5, with a tentative D call TRBD1 (7 bases). The CDR3 extends over 16 amino acids. Germline V CDR1 and CDR2: MNHEY, SVGEGT. The V and J ends lost 6 bases and 5 bases respectively, with 22 bases between them. DNA of the CDR3: TGTGCCAGCAGCTCGCCCAAAACAGGGGCGGGGGAGACCCAGTACTTC. Translated, it gives CASSSPKTGAGETQYF.

There are a few counts of this clonotype. The chain combines TRBV24-1 with TRBJ2-1; the D gene is possibly TRBD1 (5 bases). Trimming stripped 1 base from V and 6 bases from J, with 9 bases between. This CDR3 has 14 residues. CDR1 and CDR2 from the germline V gene are KGHDR and SFDVKD. The CDR3 coding sequence is TGTGCCACCAGTGATTTTCAGGGTTCCAATGAGCAGTTCTTC. Protein sequence: CATSDFQGSNEQFF.

As for this clonotype: Its ends do not fully match the called genes, so a read error is possible. The chain employs TRBV29-1 and TRBJ2-1; D not resolved. The CDR3 covers 13 residues. Germline V gene sequence: CDR1 SQVTM, CDR2 ANQGSEA. The CDR3 is CSHPNPSYNEQFF. CDR3 bases: TGTTCTCATCCCAACCCCTCCTACAATGAGCAGTTCTTC.

This clonotype was recorded at least ten times. The gene calls are TRBV30 and TRBJ1-5; the match to TRBD1 covers 7 bases. J was trimmed by 1 base and V by 1 base; bases with no gene match: 7. Germline CDR1 and CDR2: GTSNPN and SVGIG (reference sequence). The CDR3 sequence is 16 residues long. In DNA, the CDR3 is TGTGCCTGGAGTGCCCACAGGGGCTTGAGCAATCAGCCCCAGCATTTT. Protein product: CAWSAHRGLSNQPQHF.

The table lists this clonotype with a count of one. At one boundary the junction diverges from the germline segment, which might be a read error. Here the CDR3 reads CATSRSGSYSGTNVLTF. The DNA for the CDR3 is TGTGCCACCAGCAGATCAGGGAGCTACTCTGGGACCAACGTCCTGACTTTC. V usage is TRBV15 and J usage is TRBJ2-6; D is perhaps TRBD1 or TRBD2 (5 bases each). The CDR3 consists of 17 residues. In germline, CDR1 is LNHNV, CDR2 YYDKDF (reference sequence). The full variable domain, completed using reference TRBV15 and TRBJ2-6, is DAMVIQNPRYQVTQFGKPVTLSCSQTLNHNVMYWYQQKSSQAPKLLFHYYDKDFNNEADTPDNFQSRRPNTSFCFLDIRSPGLGDTAMYLCATSRSGSYSGTNVLTFGAGSRLTVL.

This clonotype was seen ten or more times. The chain recombines TRBV12-3 or TRBV12-4 with TRBJ1-5, with D maybe TRBD1 (5 bases). The CDR3 is made up of 15 amino acids. The V gene lost 5 bases and the J gene lost 4 bases, with 15 bases spanning the gap. As DNA, the CDR3 is TGTGCCAGCAGTCTAGAACAGGTGGGGAATCAGCCCCAGCATTTT. It codes for CASSLEQVGNQPQHF.

The chain employs TRBV2 and TRBJ1-6, with D maybe TRBD1 (6 bases). Trimming shortened V by 8 bases and J by 5 bases, and 13 bases separated the two germline ends. Germline CDR1 SNHLY, CDR2 FYNNEI. The CDR3 covers 14 residues. The CDR3 nucleotides read TGTGCCAGCTGCGGGGACAAGGATAATTCACCCCTCCACTTT. Protein sequence: CASCGDKDNSPLHF.

This rearrangement joins TRBV6-2 or TRBV6-3 to TRBJ2-2; weak D call: TRBD2 (5 bases). Germline V CDR1 and CDR2: MNHEY, SVGEGT. V was shortened by 8 bases and J by 1 base, with 8 bases between the two germline ends. This CDR3 contains 13 residues. The CDR3 spells CASGRVNTGELFF. Here the CDR3 DNA reads TGTGCCAGCGGGCGGGTGAACACCGGGGAGCTGTTTTTT.

This clonotype was recorded many times. The V call is TRBV6-1, the J call TRBJ1-1; 10 nucleotides agree with TRBD1. This CDR3 is 16 amino acids long. The J segment lost 0 bases and the V segment lost 7 bases, leaving 8 bases of the junction unmatched. Germline CDR1 MNHNS, CDR2 SASEGT. CDR3 sequence reads: CASTKGQGGLNTEAFF. Written as DNA, the CDR3 is TGTGCCAGCACCAAAGGACAGGGGGGATTGAACACTGAAGCTTTCTTT.

This chain connects TRBV28 to TRBJ1-1; possible D gene TRBD1, 6 bases. Looked up from germline, CDR1 is MDHEN and CDR2 is SYDVKM. The germline V and J ends were trimmed by 3 bases and 4 bases, with 27 bases remaining between them. The CDR3 runs 19 residues. CDR3 sequence (DNA): TGTGCCAGCAGTTTTTTAGTAGAGGGGGGGGCGCCCCTCGGCACTGAAGCTTTCTTT. Its translation is CASSFLVEGGAPLGTEAFF.

This clonotype was observed many times. V and J are TRBV27 and TRBJ1-1, with D possibly being TRBD1 (5 bases). Trimming stripped 4 bases from V and 8 bases from J, with 14 bases between. Germline V CDR1 and CDR2: MNHEY, SMNVEV (reference sequence). The CDR3 is made up of 13 amino acids. Here the CDR3 reads CASSSQTGREAFF. DNA for the CDR3: TGTGCCAGCAGTTCACAAACAGGAAGGGAAGCTTTCTTT.

The table lists this clonotype with many counts. The chain employs TRBV2 and TRBJ2-4; D not resolved. This CDR3 is built from 17 residues. The ends were cut back, 4 bases at V and 0 bases at J, with 16 bases in the middle. CDR1 SNHLY and CDR2 FYNNEI come from the germline V gene. The DNA for the CDR3 is TGTGCCAGCAGTGGACGACCGTCTAATCTAGCCAAAAACATTCAGTACTTC. Translated: CASSGRPSNLAKNIQYF.

The chain recombines TRBV6-2 or TRBV6-3 with TRBJ1-2; D is uncertain. Trimming left V 2 bases short and J 3 bases short, with 16 bases between. The CDR3 has 16 residues. The V gene's germline CDR1 is MNHEY and CDR2 SVGEGT. CDR3 region: CASSYRRLNPHYGYTF. The CDR3 nucleotides are TGTGCCAGCAGTTACCGGAGGCTAAATCCCCACTATGGCTACACCTTC.

This chain connects TRBV29-1 to TRBJ2-2; 10 bases are a match to TRBD2. The J segment lost 5 bases and the V segment lost 3 bases, leaving 6 bases of the junction unmatched. The CDR3 has 15 residues. Germline loops: CDR1 SQVTM, CDR2 ANQGSEA. Here the CDR3 reads CSVESSSGSTGELFF. The CDR3 DNA follows: TGCAGCGTTGAGTCGTCTAGCGGGAGTACCGGGGAGCTGTTTTTT.

This clonotype was seen at least ten times. The CDR3 bases are TGTGCCAGCAGTGAGGACAGATTATACGAGCAGTACTTC. Protein product: CASSEDRLYEQYF. This chain connects TRBV7-2 to TRBJ2-7; TRBD1 is a possible D gene (6 bases). The ends were cut back, 6 bases at V and 4 bases at J, with 13 bases in the middle. This CDR3 has 13 amino acids. Germline V gene sequence: CDR1 SGHTA, CDR2 FQGNSA.

This clonotype was seen once. The J gene is TRBJ2-1, the V gene TRBV19; 10 nucleotides line up with TRBD2. With 6 bases clipped from V and 2 bases from J, the junction kept 16 bases outside the gene matches. The germline V gene encodes CDR1 LNHDA and CDR2 SQIVND (reference sequence). The CDR3 totals 19 residues. CDR3 in DNA: TGTGCCAGTAGGCTGCTCGGGGTAGCGGGAGGCCGAACCTACAATGAGCAGTTCTTC. Its translation is CASRLLGVAGGRTYNEQFF.

This clonotype was recorded at least ten times. The rearrangement joins TRBV28 to TRBJ2-7, with D possibly TRBD2 on 6 matching bases. Trimming removed 6 bases from V and 5 bases from J, with 20 bases in between. The CDR3 has 15 residues. Germline assignment: CDR1 MDHEN and CDR2 SYDVKM. The CDR3 loop is CASRTATRGRDEQYF. CDR3 DNA sequence: TGTGCCAGCAGAACGGCGACTAGAGGTAGAGACGAGCAGTACTTC.

The chain carries TRBV25-1 and TRBJ1-3, with TRBD1 identical over 7 bases. The V gene's germline CDR1 is MGHDK and CDR2 SYGVNS. This CDR3 has 17 residues. With V trimmed by 5 bases and J by 0 bases, 10 bases remained unmatched. This CDR3 is CASSTQDRAISGNTIYF. The DNA of the CDR3 is TGTGCCAGCAGTACTCAAGACAGGGCGATCTCTGGAAACACCATATATTTT.

The CDR3 reads CSARDSFRTGELFF. The CDR3 DNA reads as TGCAGTGCTAGAGATAGTTTTAGGACCGGGGAGCTGTTTTTT. V is TRBV20-1 and J is TRBJ2-2; D not certain. Deletions cut 0 bases from V and 5 bases from J, with 10 bases between. The CDR3 totals 14 residues. Per the germline V gene, CDR1 is DFQATT and CDR2 is SNEGSKA (reference sequence).

The V gene is TRBV4-2, the J gene TRBJ2-7; a weak D match, TRBD1 (5 bases). The germline CDR1 and CDR2 sequences are LGHNA and YNFKEQ. CDR3 length: 15 residues. The V and J ends lost 0 bases and 5 bases respectively, with 14 bases between them. In DNA form, the CDR3 reads TGTGCCAGCAGCCAAGATGTACAGGTATACGACGAGCAGTACTTC. Its protein is CASSQDVQVYDEQYF.